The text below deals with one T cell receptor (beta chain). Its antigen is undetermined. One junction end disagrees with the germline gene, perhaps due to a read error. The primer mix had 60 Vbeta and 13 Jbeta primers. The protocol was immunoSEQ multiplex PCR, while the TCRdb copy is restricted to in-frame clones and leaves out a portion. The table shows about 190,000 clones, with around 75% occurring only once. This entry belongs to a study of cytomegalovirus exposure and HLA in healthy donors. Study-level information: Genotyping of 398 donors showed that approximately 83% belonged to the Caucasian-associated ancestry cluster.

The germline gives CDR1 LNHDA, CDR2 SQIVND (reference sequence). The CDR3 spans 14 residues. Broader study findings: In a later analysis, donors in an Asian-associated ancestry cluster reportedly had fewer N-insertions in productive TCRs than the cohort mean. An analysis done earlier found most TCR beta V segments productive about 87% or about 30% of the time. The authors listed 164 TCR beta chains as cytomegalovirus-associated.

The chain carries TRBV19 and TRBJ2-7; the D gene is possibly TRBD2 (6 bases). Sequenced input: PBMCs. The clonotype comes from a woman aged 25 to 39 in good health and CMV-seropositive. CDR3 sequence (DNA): TGTGCCAGTAGTGACGGCCTAGCGTCCTTCGAGCAGTACTTC. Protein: CASSDGLASFEQYF.